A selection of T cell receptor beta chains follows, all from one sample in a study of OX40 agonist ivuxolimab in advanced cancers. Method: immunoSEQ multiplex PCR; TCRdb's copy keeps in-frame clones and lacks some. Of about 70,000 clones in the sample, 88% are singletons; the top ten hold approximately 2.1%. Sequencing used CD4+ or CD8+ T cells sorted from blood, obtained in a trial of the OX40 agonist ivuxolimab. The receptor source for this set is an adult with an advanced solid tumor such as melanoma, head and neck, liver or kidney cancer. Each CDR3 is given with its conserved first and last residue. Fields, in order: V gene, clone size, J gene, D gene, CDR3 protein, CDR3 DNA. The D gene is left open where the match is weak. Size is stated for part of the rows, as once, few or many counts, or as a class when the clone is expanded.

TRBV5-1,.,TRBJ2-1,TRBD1,CASSFTGGRYNEQFF,TGCGCCAGCAGCTTCACAGGGGGCCGTTACAATGAGCAGTTCTTC
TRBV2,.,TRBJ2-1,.,CASKPTANEQFF,TGTGCCAGCAAACCAACAGCGAATGAGCAGTTCTTC
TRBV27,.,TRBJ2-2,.,CASSYLLDTANTGELFF,TGTGCCAGCAGTTACCTTCTGGACACCGCGAACACCGGGGAGCTGTTTTTT
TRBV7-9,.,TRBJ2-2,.,CASSYRPGTNTGELFF,TGTGCCAGCAGCTATCGACCAGGCACGAACACCGGGGAGCTGTTTTTT
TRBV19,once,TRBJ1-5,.,CASSIQGSNQPQHF,TGTGCCAGTAGTATACAGGGTAGCAATCAGCCCCAGCATTTT
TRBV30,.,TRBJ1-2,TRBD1,CAWVKQGANYGYTF,TGTGCCTGGGTCAAGCAGGGGGCAAACTATGGCTACACCTTC
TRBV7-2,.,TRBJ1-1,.,CATRTEMNTEAFF,TGTGCCACCCGGACAGAAATGAACACTGAAGCTTTCTTT
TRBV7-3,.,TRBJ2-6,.,CASSPASPGANVLTF,TGTGCCAGCAGCCCCGCCTCGCCCGGGGCCAACGTCCTGACTTTC
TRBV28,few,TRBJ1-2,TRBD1,CASSTGDYGYTF,TGTGCCAGCAGTACAGGGGACTATGGCTACACCTTC
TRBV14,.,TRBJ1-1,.,CASSQVSGIGTEAFF,TGTGCCAGCAGCCAAGTATCCGGGATTGGCACTGAAGCTTTCTTT
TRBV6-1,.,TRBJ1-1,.,CASNVNRDTEAFF,TGTGCCAGCAATGTGAACAGGGACACTGAAGCTTTCTTT
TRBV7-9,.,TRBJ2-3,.,CASSLIQRVGDTQYF,TGTGCCAGCAGCTTAATCCAGCGGGTCGGAGATACGCAGTATTTT
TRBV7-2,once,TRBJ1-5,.,CASSLGSQPQHF,TGTGCCAGCAGCTTAGGGAGCCAGCCCCAGCATTTT